The 5 T cell receptor beta chains in this list originate from one sample, sequenced in a study of vaccination effects on CD4 cells after COVID-19. These receptors lack a known antigen. Generated by immunoSEQ multiplex PCR, the TCRdb table keeps only in-frame clones and is missing some. The data contain tens of thousands of clones, around 70% of them singletons. Prior to sequencing, the ViraFEST assay stimulated PBMC with viral peptide pools, which expanded the antigen-specific CD4+ T cells. Isolating CD4+ T cells followed roughly ten days of culture. None of the vaccinated had previously contracted SARS-CoV-2, and their nucleocapsid antibodies tested negative. This specimen was CD4+ T cells from PBMCs cultured with HCoV-OC43 spike peptides, taken before COVID-19 vaccination. Specified subset: HCoV-OC43 spike overlapping peptide pool stimulation. These receptor sequences come from a human donor who received a COVID-19 vaccine.

The chain carries TRBV19 and TRBJ2-7; D might be TRBD1 (6 bases). From germline, CDR1 is LNHDA and CDR2 SQIVND (reference sequence). V was clipped by 3 bases and J by 5 bases, with 11 bases between them. CDR3 length equals 13 residues. The CDR3 here is CASSMAQGNEQYF. The CDR3 DNA is TGTGCCAGTAGTATGGCACAGGGCAACGAGCAGTACTTC.

This chain uses TRBV28 with TRBJ1-2; no reliable D call. CDR3 length: 20 residues. In germline, CDR1 is MDHEN, CDR2 SYDVKM. V lost 3 bases, J lost 3 bases, and 29 bases lay in between. The CDR3 region is CASSFPTWQVGFAVDYGYTF. CDR3 bases: TGTGCCAGCAGTTTCCCCACCTGGCAGGTAGGGTTCGCTGTCGACTATGGCTACACCTTC.

This clone was detected once. The V call is TRBV28, the J call TRBJ2-1, with 7 bases matching TRBD1. The germline CDR1 and CDR2 sequences are MDHEN and SYDVKM. Losses at the gene ends were 6 bases for V and 6 bases for J; bases not matched to a gene: 11. The CDR3 length is 15 residues. The CDR3 sequence: CASSSGQTRLNEQFF. For the CDR3, the DNA is TGTGCCAGCAGCTCGGGACAGACCCGCCTCAATGAGCAGTTCTTC.

The chain links TRBV2 to TRBJ1-2, with 8 bases lining up with TRBD1. The CDR3 covers 14 residues. J lost 0 bases, V lost 6 bases, and 3 bases had no gene match. CDR1 and CDR2 (germline): SNHLY, FYNNEI. The DNA for the CDR3 is TGTGCCAGCAGAGGGACAGGAGCTAACTATGGCTACACCTTC. It codes for CASRGTGANYGYTF.

The rearrangement uses TRBV7-2 and TRBJ2-5; 8 bases map to TRBD2. Germline CDR1 SGHTA, CDR2 FQGNSA. The V gene end was trimmed by 1 base and the J gene end by 5 bases; junction bases not matched to a gene: 3. There are 14 residues in the CDR3. CDR3 nucleotides: TGTGCCAGCAGCTTAGGCGGGGGGAGCGAGACCCAGTACTTC. Its protein product is CASSLGGGSETQYF.